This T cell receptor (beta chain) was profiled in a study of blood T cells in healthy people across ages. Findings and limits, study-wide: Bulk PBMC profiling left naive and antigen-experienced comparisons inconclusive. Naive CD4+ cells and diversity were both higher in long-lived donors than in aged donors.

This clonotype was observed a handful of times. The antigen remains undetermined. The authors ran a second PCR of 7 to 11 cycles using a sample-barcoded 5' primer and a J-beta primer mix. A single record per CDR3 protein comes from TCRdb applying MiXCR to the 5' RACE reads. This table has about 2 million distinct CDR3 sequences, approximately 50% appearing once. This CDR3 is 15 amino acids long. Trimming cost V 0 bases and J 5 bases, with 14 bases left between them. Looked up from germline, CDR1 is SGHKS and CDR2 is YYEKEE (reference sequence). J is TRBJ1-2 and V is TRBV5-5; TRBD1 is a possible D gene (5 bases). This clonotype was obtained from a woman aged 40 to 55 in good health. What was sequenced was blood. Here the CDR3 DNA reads TGTGCCAGCAGCTTGGATACAGGTTACGCATATGGCTACACCTTC. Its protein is CASSLDTGYAYGYTF.